What follows are 22 T cell receptor beta chains derived from one specimen sequenced in a study of T cells expressing NK-cell markers (dated by TCRdb to 2018 to 2020). Library generation was performed with 5' RACE. The sample was run on an Illumina HiSeq 2000. TCRdb reprocessed the reads into one record per CDR3 protein sequence, lacking DNA. The sample table on file contains 200,000 to 300,000 distinct CDR3 sequences. Around 4.3% of the sample belongs to the ten largest clones. Input material: blood T cells: a sorted CD56 or NKG2C T cell subset, CD4+ or CD8+ T cells, or bulk PBMC T cells (not recorded which). These receptors came from a woman between 18 and 70 years old in good health.

The chain recombines TRBV5-1 with TRBJ2-1. This CDR3 contains 15 residues. Germline CDR1 reads SGHRS; CDR2 reads YFSETQ. The CDR3 here is CASSGRTGAYNEQFF.

V and J are TRBV5-6 and TRBJ2-3; absent DNA, TCRdb's TRBD1 call cannot be checked. Germline values: CDR1 SGHDT, CDR2 YYEEEE. The CDR3 spans 17 residues. CDR3: CASSSPQTGPSTDTQYF.

V is TRBV6-1 and J is TRBJ1-2. Looked up from germline, CDR1 is MNHNS and CDR2 is SASEGT. The CDR3 totals 12 residues. CDR3 sequence reads: CASGDNYVLDTF.

J is TRBJ1-5 and V is TRBV28. This CDR3 contains 12 residues. Germline CDR1 is MDHEN and CDR2 is SYDVKM. CDR3 amino acids: CASSFAPQPQHF.

The chain has TRBV7-9 and TRBJ2-7; TCRdb selects TRBD2, and the lack of DNA leaves this call unchecked. The CDR3 spans 13 residues. Germline V gene data show CDR1 as SEHNR and CDR2 as FQNEAQ (reference sequence). This chain's CDR3 is CASSGLGGYEQYF.

The chain employs TRBV5-1 and TRBJ1-5; TCRdb's assignment of TRBD1 cannot be checked, as there is no DNA. The CDR3 sequence is 14 residues long. CDR1 is SGHRS, CDR2 YFSETQ, per germline. Here the CDR3 reads CASSDGQGNQPQHF.

The CDR3 loop is CASSSGTSGSGANVLTF. V gene TRBV5-1 combines with J gene TRBJ2-6; no DNA is available, so the TRBD2 call from TCRdb remains unchecked. Germline CDR1 SGHRS, CDR2 YFSETQ. The CDR3 is 17 amino acids. Drawing the rest from reference TRBV5-1 and TRBJ2-6, the complete variable domain is KAGVTQTPRYLIKTRGQQVTLSCSPISGHRSVSWYQQTPGQGLQFLFEYFSETQRNKGNFPGRFSGRQFSNSRSEMNVSTLELGDSALYLCASSSGTSGSGANVLTFGAGSRLTVL.

The rearrangement uses TRBV25-1 and TRBJ2-5; TCRdb picks TRBD1, but there is no DNA to check that call. The CDR3 runs to 15 residues. CDR1 and CDR2 from the germline V gene are MGHDK and SYGVNS. CDR3 region: CASSELRQGQETQYF. Looking up the rest from reference TRBV25-1 and TRBJ2-5 gives the full variable domain: EADIYQTPRYLVIGTGKKITLECSQTMGHDKMYWYQQDPGMELHLIHYSYGVNSTEKGDLSSESTVSRIRTEHFPLTLESARPSHTSQYLCASSELRQGQETQYFGPGTRLLVL.

The J gene is TRBJ1-2, the V gene TRBV7-2; TCRdb gives TRBD1 as the D gene, but with no DNA this cannot be confirmed. The germline V gene has CDR1 SGHTA and CDR2 FQGNSA. The CDR3 is 14 residues long. The CDR3 spells CASSESQGFYGYTF.

The V gene is TRBV21-1, the J gene TRBJ1-5; no DNA is available, so the TRBD1 call from TCRdb remains unchecked. TRBV21-1 is classified as a pseudogene. This CDR3 is built from 17 residues. The CDR3 is CASSPPPGQDSNQPQHF.

The rearrangement joins TRBV12-3 or TRBV12-4 to TRBJ2-1; TCRdb's D call of TRBD1 is untestable without DNA. CDR3 size: 15 residues. The CDR3 is CASSLFGQGDNEQFF.

The rearrangement uses TRBV7-8 and TRBJ2-1. The germline V gene has CDR1 SGHVS and CDR2 FQNEAQ. The CDR3 extends over 15 amino acids. The CDR3: CASSVTPVRYNEQFF.

V and J are TRBV20-1 and TRBJ2-5; TCRdb returns TRBD2, unconfirmable since there is no DNA. The CDR3 covers 13 residues. Germline V lookup: CDR1 DFQATT, CDR2 SNEGSKA (reference sequence). The CDR3 reads CSASSGSQETQYF.

The chain is built from TRBV7-2 and TRBJ2-1; the TCRdb D gene call, TRBD1, has no DNA to confirm it. Per the germline V gene, CDR1 is SGHTA and CDR2 is FQGNSA. The CDR3 loop spans 16 amino acids. The CDR3 sequence: CASSSHAGTGYNEQFF.

The chain has TRBV12-3 or TRBV12-4 and TRBJ1-5; TCRdb reports TRBD1, a call that lacks DNA to check it against. The CDR3 spans 14 residues. CDR3 loop: CASTPGGAVQPQHF.

The chain has TRBV28 and TRBJ2-4; the D call from TCRdb, TRBD2, cannot be confirmed without DNA. Germline CDR1 is MDHEN and CDR2 is SYDVKM. There are 13 residues in the CDR3. This chain's CDR3 is CASSLTLKDIQYF.

The chain employs TRBV19 and TRBJ2-7; as DNA is missing, the TRBD2 call by TCRdb cannot be tested. This CDR3 comprises 15 residues. Germline V CDR1 and CDR2: LNHDA, SQIVND (reference sequence). This chain's CDR3 is CASSVGDSRSDEQYF. The variable domain in full, with the rest retrieved from reference TRBV19 and TRBJ2-7, is DGGITQSPKYLFRKEGQNVTLSCEQNLNHDAMYWYRQDPGQGLRLIYYSQIVNDFQKGDIAEGYSVSREKKESFPLTVTSAQKNPTAFYLCASSVGDSRSDEQYFGPGTRLTVT.

The chain employs TRBV10-3 and TRBJ1-2. The CDR3 spans 13 residues. From germline, CDR1 is ENHRY and CDR2 SYGVKD. The CDR3: CAIRTDGVYGYTF.

The chain employs TRBV9 and TRBJ2-3. The CDR3 contains 13 residues. Germline CDR1 SGDLS, CDR2 YYNGEE. CDR3 region: CASSVVNTDTQYF. The variable domain in full, completed from reference TRBV9 and TRBJ2-3, reads DSGVTQTPKHLITATGQRVTLRCSPRSGDLSVYWYQQSLDQGLQFLIQYYNGEERAKGNILERFSAQQFPDLHSELNLSSLELGDSALYFCASSVVNTDTQYFGPGTRLTVL.

This chain connects TRBV7-2 to TRBJ2-3. The germline V gene has CDR1 SGHTA and CDR2 FQGNSA. This CDR3 has 12 residues. The CDR3 protein is CASSPKHNTQYF.

This chain joins TRBV5-4 and TRBJ2-5; TCRdb names TRBD2, which stays unverified in the absence of DNA. From germline, CDR1 is SGHNT and CDR2 YYREEE (reference sequence). CDR3 length: 16 amino acids. CDR3 region: CASSTQGLAEQETQYF.

The chain carries TRBV9 and TRBJ2-3. The CDR3 spans 13 residues. The germline V gene has CDR1 SGDLS and CDR2 YYNGEE. The CDR3 loop reads CASSGPLGDTQYF.